A single sample is the source of the 7 T cell receptor beta chains below, sequenced in a study of blood T cells in healthy people across ages. A second roughly 6 to 11 cycle PCR used barcoded and J-beta primers. One entry per CDR3 protein, called by TCRdb with MiXCR from the 5' RACE reads. The sample comprises roughly 1,700,000 distinct CDR3 sequences, roughly 27% of which are singletons, and about 7.7% rests with the top ten. Sequencing was carried out using blood. These receptors were obtained from a woman aged 25 to 45 in good health.

In its sample, this clonotype was seen a few times. This rearrangement joins TRBV28 to TRBJ2-1; D could derive from TRBD1 or TRBD2 (5 bases each). V was pared by 5 bases and J by 8 bases, with 10 bases between. The V gene's germline CDR1 is MDHEN and CDR2 SYDVKM. The CDR3 sequence is 12 residues long. The CDR3 loop reads CASSGTSHEQFF. The CDR3 region has the DNA TGTGCCAGCAGTGGGACGTCCCATGAGCAGTTCTTC.

With regard to this clonotype: A read error may produce the germline difference seen at one junction end. The chain uses TRBV7-2 and TRBJ2-5, with D perhaps matching TRBD1 or TRBD2 (5 bases each). The CDR3 loop spans 16 amino acids. CDR1 and CDR2 from the germline V gene are SGHTA and FQGNSA. CDR3 DNA sequence: TGTGCCAGTAGCTTAGCGCAGGGTGTGACCCAAGAGACCCAGTACTTC. The encoded protein is CASSLAQGVTQETQYF.

The V gene is TRBV6-5, the J gene TRBJ2-4; 7 positions agree with TRBD1. The V gene end was trimmed by 1 base and the J gene end by 8 bases; junction bases not matched to a gene: 5. This CDR3 is 14 amino acids long. Germline loops: CDR1 MNHEY, CDR2 SVGAGI. The CDR3 nucleotides are TGTGCCAGCAGTTACTTCAGGACAGGAGACATTCAGTACTTC. Its protein is CASSYFRTGDIQYF.

This clonotype has more than one count but fewer than ten. The rearrangement joins TRBV7-2 to TRBJ2-5; 7 bases match TRBD2. V lost 1 base to trimming and J lost 1 base; unmatched junction nucleotides: 6. The CDR3 spans 16 residues. Germline V gene sequence: CDR1 SGHTA, CDR2 FQGNSA. This CDR3 is CASSLGSSGAQETQYF. CDR3 sequence (DNA): TGTGCCAGCAGCTTAGGTTCGAGCGGGGCCCAAGAGACCCAGTACTTC.

A single count supports this clonotype. The chain is built from TRBV12-3 or TRBV12-4 and TRBJ2-3, with 7 nucleotides matching TRBD2. The CDR3 has 15 residues. J gave up 2 bases and V 5 bases, and 7 bases lay outside the gene matches. Written as DNA, the CDR3 is TGTGCCAGCAGTCCAGGGACTAACCCCACAGATACGCAGTATTTT. Its translation is CASSPGTNPTDTQYF.

At least ten counts were recorded for this clonotype. V and J are TRBV29-1 and TRBJ1-2; 8 bases agree with TRBD1. V was clipped by 5 bases and J by 6 bases; unmatched bases: 5. CDR3 length: 12 residues. CDR1 is SQVTM, CDR2 ANQGSEA, per germline. In nucleotides, the CDR3 is TGCAGCGTTACCCGACAGGGGAATGGCTACACCTTC. The encoded protein is CSVTRQGNGYTF.

The chain links TRBV5-1 to TRBJ2-1; possible D gene TRBD2, 5 bases. V lost 0 bases, J lost 9 bases, and 13 bases lay in between. Germline loops: CDR1 SGHRS, CDR2 YFSETQ. The CDR3 totals 14 residues. CDR3 bases: TGCGCCAGCAGCTTGGATAGCGCGAGCGGTGAGCAGTTCTTC. Translated: CASSLDSASGEQFF.